This TCR beta chain was captured by sequencing in a study of OX40 agonist ivuxolimab in advanced cancers. Overall study context: Three patients had partial responses: one hepatocellular carcinoma, two cutaneous melanoma.

A history of autoimmune disease or systemic immunosuppression excluded patients. The V end lost 11 bases, the J end lost 2 bases, and 15 bases lay between the germline ends. The CDR3 has 13 amino acids. Germline CDR1 reads SEHNR; CDR2 reads FQNEAQ (reference sequence). TCRdb keeps only in-frame clones here, not all; method: immunoSEQ multiplex PCR. This sample carries 63,000 or so clones, 84% of them seen once, and the ten largest clones take roughly 7.9%. Study results and caveats: At 0.1 to 3.0 mg/kg and by week 6, clonal expansion occurred in CD4+ and CD8+ blood T cells. Expanded peripheral T-cell antigen specificity went undetermined.

The table lists this clone with a count of one. Antigen: not known. This clonotype was sampled from an adult with an advanced solid tumor such as melanoma, head and neck, liver or kidney cancer. The chain combines TRBV7-9 with TRBJ1-2; D remains ambiguous. Sequencing used CD4+ or CD8+ T cells sorted from blood, obtained in a trial of the OX40 agonist ivuxolimab. Here the CDR3 DNA reads TGTGCCGCTGAGATGAGAGGAAACTATGGCTACACCTTC. It encodes CAAEMRGNYGYTF.